Listed here are 19 T cell receptor beta chains from one sample, sequenced in a study of T cells in Graves' hyperthyroidism and ophthalmopathy. The source material, RNA transcripts, was used to amplify TCR beta CDR3 regions. Carried out on the TCR CDR3, a first-round RT-PCR used the HTBI primer set. TCRdb re-derived calls from the multiplex PCR reads in MiXCR, one entry per CDR3 protein. The profile shows under 400,000 distinct CDR3 sequences, approximately 15% of them singletons. The source material was blood. These receptor sequences come from a man aged 25 to 45 with Graves' hyperthyroidism.

This clonotype was seen repeatedly, ten times or more. This chain joins TRBV20-1 and TRBJ2-7; TRBD1 matches at 9 bases. V gave up 4 bases and J gave up 3 bases; unmatched junction bases: 7. There are 14 residues in the CDR3. Germline loops: CDR1 DFQATT, CDR2 SNEGSKA (reference sequence). The CDR3 loop reads CSAKGQGSDYEQYF. The CDR3 DNA reads as TGCAGTGCTAAGGGACAGGGATCGGACTACGAGCAGTACTTC.

The V and J genes are TRBV29-1 and TRBJ2-7; 9 bases agree with TRBD2. V dropped 4 bases and J dropped 3; count of bases not matched to a gene: 4. CDR3 size: 13 residues. Per the germline V gene, CDR1 is SQVTM and CDR2 is ANQGSEA. The CDR3 loop is CSVGTSEYYEQYF. The CDR3 nucleotides read TGCAGCGTTGGGACTAGCGAATACTACGAGCAGTACTTC.

In its sample, this clonotype was seen a few times. This chain connects TRBV5-1 to TRBJ2-2; D is unclear. The V end lost 0 bases, the J end lost 3 bases, and 6 bases lay between the germline ends. CDR3 size: 14 residues. Looked up from germline, CDR1 is SGHRS and CDR2 is YFSETQ. The CDR3 sequence: CASSLAMDTGELFF. The DNA of the CDR3 is TGCGCCAGCAGCTTGGCCATGGACACCGGGGAGCTGTTTTTT. Together with reference TRBV5-1 and TRBJ2-2, the CDR3 gives the full variable domain: KAGVTQTPRYLIKTRGQQVTLSCSPISGHRSVSWYQQTPGQGLQFLFEYFSETQRNKGNFPGRFSGRQFSNSRSEMNVSTLELGDSALYLCASSLAMDTGELFFGEGSRLTVL.

This clonotype occurred many times. The chain employs TRBV3-1 and TRBJ1-5, with D tentatively TRBD1 (5 bases). This CDR3 region has 14 residues. Between the trimmed V and J ends, which lost 1 base and 5 bases, there was a span of 9 bases. CDR1 and CDR2 from the germline V gene are LGHDT and YNNKEL (reference sequence). The CDR3 bases are TGTGCCAGCAGCCAAGTGGGGCGCCATCAGCCCCAGCATTTT. Protein: CASSQVGRHQPQHF.

The genes are TRBV28 and TRBJ1-5; perhaps TRBD1 as D (6 bases). CDR1 and CDR2 from the germline V gene are MDHEN and SYDVKM. CDR3 length: 18 amino acids. The V end lost 4 bases, the J end lost 2 bases, and 21 bases lay between the germline ends. The CDR3 bases are TGTGCCAGCAGTTCCTTTTCGGGTCAGGGGATGGGCAATCAGCCCCAGCATTTT. This encodes CASSSFSGQGMGNQPQHF.

This clonotype was counted at least ten times. V gene TRBV11-2 combines with J gene TRBJ2-1; TRBD2 is a possible D gene (5 bases). Germline CDR1 SGHAT, CDR2 FQNNGV. The CDR3 consists of 14 residues. Trimming left V 5 bases short and J 4 bases short, with 12 bases between. CDR3 amino acids: CASSPLLGYNEQFF. CDR3 nucleotides: TGTGCCAGCAGCCCCTTACTAGGTTACAATGAGCAGTTCTTC.

This clonotype was observed many times. The V gene is TRBV28, the J gene TRBJ2-1, with 13 bases identical to TRBD2. Germline CDR1 is MDHEN and CDR2 is SYDVKM. Trimming took 5 bases from V and 9 from J; bases not matched to a gene: 7. There are 15 residues in the CDR3. The DNA for the CDR3 is TGTGCCAGCAGTGGGACTAGCGGGAATGAGAGTGAGCAGTTCTTC. It specifies CASSGTSGNESEQFF. Variable domain in full (rest from reference TRBV28 and TRBJ2-1): DVKVTQSSRYLVKRTGEKVFLECVQDMDHENMFWYRQDPGLGLRLIYFSYDVKMKEKGDIPEGYSVSREKKERFSLILESASTNQTSMYLCASSGTSGNESEQFFGPGTRLTVL.

This clonotype was seen ten or more times. The chain links TRBV28 to TRBJ2-2; 9 bases match TRBD2. The germline CDR1 and CDR2 sequences are MDHEN and SYDVKM. This CDR3 has 14 amino acids. The V segment lost 6 bases and the J segment 6 bases; nucleotides outside the gene matches: 5. DNA for the CDR3: TGTGCCAGCAGGCCCGGACTAGCGTCCGGGGAGCTGTTTTTT. Translated, it gives CASRPGLASGELFF.

V and J are TRBV4-3 and TRBJ2-1, with TRBD2 matching over 10 bases. The end of the DNA aligns better with TRBJ2-7, so the J call may be wrong. The CDR3 extends over 15 amino acids. The V gene's germline CDR1 is LGHNA and CDR2 YSLEER. The CDR3 spells CASSQDASGSDEQYF. The CDR3 DNA is TGCGCCAGCAGCCAAGATGCTAGCGGGAGCGATGAGCAGTACTTC.

Many counts were recorded for this clonotype. The chain couples TRBV20-1 to TRBJ2-7; no definite D call. The CDR3 covers 15 residues. Germline CDR1 is DFQATT and CDR2 is SNEGSKA (reference sequence). V was trimmed by 2 bases and J by 0 bases, leaving 14 bases between them. In DNA form, the CDR3 reads TGCAGTGCTAGACCCCTAGGGCGGAGCTCCTACGAGCAGTACTTC. This codes for CSARPLGRSSYEQYF.

V and J are TRBV19 and TRBJ1-6; D gene uncertain. CDR1 is LNHDA, CDR2 SQIVND, per germline (reference sequence). This CDR3 has 13 amino acids. The germline V and J ends were trimmed by 4 bases and 7 bases, with 8 bases remaining between them. Written as DNA, the CDR3 is TGTGCCAGTAGTACTTCGAGGAATTCACCCCTCCACTTT. Translated: CASSTSRNSPLHF.

The chain has TRBV7-9 and TRBJ2-5, with a weak D call TRBD1 (6 bases). Germline-derived CDR1 and CDR2 are SEHNR and FQNEAQ (reference sequence). The length of the CDR3 is 14 residues. V lost 1 base and J lost 2, with 8 bases in between. CDR3 nucleotides: TGTGCCAGCAGCTTAGGGGACATACAAGAGACCCAGTACTTC. The encoded protein is CASSLGDIQETQYF.

This clonotype was observed a few times. V usage is TRBV12-3 or TRBV12-4 and J usage is TRBJ2-3; 11 positions match TRBD2. Trimming cost V 3 bases and J 8 bases; bases outside gene matches: 13. CDR3 size: 17 residues. Here the CDR3 DNA reads TGTGCCAGCAGTTTCCCGACTAGCGGGACTTCAGGCGGTACGCAGTATTTT. It yields the protein CASSFPTSGTSGGTQYF.

This clonotype was seen a handful of times. A much bigger clone sits one base away, suggesting this may be a read error. The genes are TRBV18 and TRBJ2-1, with D perhaps matching TRBD1 or TRBD2 (6 bases each). This CDR3 comprises 16 residues. Germline CDR1 and CDR2: KGHSH and LQKENI. As DNA, the CDR3 is TGTGCCAGCTCACAAACGACAGGACTATTATACAATGAGCAGTCCTTC. It yields the protein CASSQTTGLLYNEQSF.

This clonotype was observed at least ten times. This chain uses TRBV30 with TRBJ2-7, with D possibly being TRBD2 (6 bases). CDR1 and CDR2 (germline): GTSNPN, SVGIG (reference sequence). The CDR3 has 14 amino acids. The ends were cut back, 5 bases at V and 2 bases at J, with 16 bases in the middle. CDR3 DNA: TGTGCCTGGGATTCGGGGAGGATGCCCTACGAGCAGTACTTC. This codes for CAWDSGRMPYEQYF.

This clonotype was counted ten times or more. The chain combines TRBV5-1 with TRBJ1-2, with 8 bases lining up with TRBD1. The CDR3 extends over 14 amino acids. Looked up from germline, CDR1 is SGHRS and CDR2 is YFSETQ. With 2 bases clipped from V and 6 bases from J, the junction kept 6 bases outside the gene matches. The CDR3 DNA reads TGCGCCAGCAGCTTTGAGCAGGGGGCGGATGGCTACACCTTC. Translated: CASSFEQGADGYTF.

The V and J genes are TRBV28 and TRBJ2-1, with D possibly called TRBD1 or TRBD2 (5 bases each). V was shortened by 3 bases and J by 6 bases, with 12 bases between the two germline ends. CDR1 MDHEN and CDR2 SYDVKM come from the germline V gene. This CDR3 comprises 14 residues. The CDR3 here is CASSLRGDSNEQFF. The CDR3 coding sequence is TGTGCCAGCAGTTTGAGGGGCGATAGCAATGAGCAGTTCTTC.

The chain carries TRBV6-4 and TRBJ1-5; 7 bases map to TRBD1. Germline CDR1 MRHNA, CDR2 SNTAGT. The ends lost 6 bases at V and 1 base at J; junction bases unmatched: 3. This CDR3 region has 14 residues. The CDR3, as DNA: TGTGCCAGCAGGACAGGGTTAAGCAATCAGCCCCAGCATTTT. Residues: CASRTGLSNQPQHF.

The sample holds many counts of this clonotype. The chain uses TRBV7-3 and TRBJ2-5; 11 bases are a match to TRBD2. Germline V CDR1 and CDR2: SGHTA, FQGTGA. This CDR3 region has 15 residues. V was clipped by 5 bases and J by 5 bases; unmatched bases: 7. CDR3 in DNA: TGTGCCAGCAGCCCTCGACTAGCGGGAAGGGAGACCCAGTACTTC. Protein sequence: CASSPRLAGRETQYF.